This T cell receptor beta chain was sequenced for a study of shared clonotypes between healthy human individuals (TCRdb year 2020). General notes on the study: Two women and a few men aged 18 to 49 years were included in the cohort. Per donor, leukapheresis produced somewhere between about 0.8 and 9 billion PBMCs. The study deeply sequenced blood TCR repertoires of about 5 healthy adults to estimate repertoire size and the extent of clonotype sharing between individuals. To increase sequencing depth and limit assay-specific biases, TCR repertoire library preparation and sequencing were carried out by different laboratories using diverse techniques. For each donor, CD4 naive and CD4 memory were each run on three plates, CD8 naive on two plates, and CD8 memory on one plate. Overall study outcomes, separate from this receptor: When several donors were compared, the shared fraction of clonotypes was around 4.6% for naive CD4, 3.5% for naive CD8, more than 2% for memory CD4, and 0.35% to 0.4% for memory CD8. Compared with non-shared clonotypes, clonotypes shared by all four sorted-subset donors had higher generation probabilities. Based on pairwise subsampling, the degree of clonotype sharing among donors was expected to be affected by sequencing depth. Only blood was sampled, and tissue TCR repertoires likely differ from those in blood. Incomplete sequencing was indicated by rarefaction of sorted-subset datasets, despite the large sequencing depth. The genetic and exposure-history diversity represented was limited by the small number of donors. Naive subsets generally had larger estimated clonotype richness than memory subsets did.

A remark on this clone: The clone's antigen remains unknown. There are no base qualities to consult, and no much larger clone falls within one base.

The CDR3 holds 13 amino acids from the cysteine to the phenylalanine. Only the CDR3 portion is preserved as DNA: 39 bases, with reading frame beginning at the first base. V and J lose 11 bases and 1 base, and a span of 14 bases separates them. Per the germline V gene (reference sequence), SEHNR is the CDR1 and FQNEAQ is the CDR2. CD8 naive samples were obtained by positive selection for CCR7 among CD45RO-negative cells, yielding a CD45RA+CCR7+ population from which TemRA cells were excluded. Healthy HIV-negative adults with no recently reported acute infections or vaccinations were included as donors. Every donor was a Caucasian adult residing in Nashville, Tennessee, USA. Blood was collected by leukapheresis, and PBMCs were isolated by Ficoll-Histopaque density gradient centrifugation and then cryopreserved in liquid nitrogen vapor phase. Analytical flow cytometry was used to check the purity and quantity of each magnetically sorted T cell population. From each sorted fraction, genomic DNA was isolated and quantified by UV absorbance on a Nanodrop 2000c.

Using the deep immunoSEQ assay, multiplex PCR amplified TCR CDR3 regions from genomic DNA. Genomic DNA extracted from each cell subset was distributed evenly over all wells of several immunoSEQ 96-well plates, and each plate served as one replicate. For sorted subsets, roughly 200 ng of genomic DNA, equivalent to about 30,000 T cell genomes, went into each replicate PCR. The purified libraries were quantified using a Qubit 3.0 fluorometer, sized with a Bioanalyzer 2100, and then quantified again using the KAPA Library Quantification kit. Every immunoSEQ 96-well plate was sequenced on a separate single-read 150-cycle Illumina NextSeq 550 flow cell. The original pipeline was this. Because the immunoSEQ output held only junctional sequences and lacked quality scores, the filtering could not match the filtering applied to full-length reads. To assign V/J genes and CDR3, sequences were annotated using PyIR, a Python wrapper for IgBLAST v1.9, with IMGT germline references. Reads were removed for weak V/J assignments (E-value above 1e-6), missing CDR3, stop codons, out-of-frame junctions, or ambiguous translated residues. V3J clonotypes were defined as sequences sharing the same inferred V gene, J gene, and CDR3 amino acid sequence. To compute the percentage overlap between repertoires, the number of shared unique clonotypes was divided by the size of the smaller repertoire. Richness of each repertoire was evaluated using RTK rarefaction, the Chao1 estimator, and Recon v2.1 estimates of unobserved clonotypes. OLGA was used to compute generation probabilities for all TCRbeta clonotypes that the gDNA method yielded from a handful of donors. TCRdb obtained this table from immuneACCESS and retained in-frame rearrangements with V and J assigned. These tables miss some clones; where compared with another copy, unresolved V genes account for less than half of the shortfall, and the remainder is unexplained. That table furnishes V, J and clone size, whereas the DNA furnished D and trimming. This sample gives about 800,000 clones in total; around 96% of them show up just once. The ten largest account for less than 0.25% of the sample.

The chain is made from TRBV7-9 and TRBJ2-5, with TRBD1 tentatively as D gene (6 bases match). This clonotype originated in a man aged 25-45 years in good health. The sample was naive CD8+ T cells sorted from blood. Read against the paper, the sample's cell subset or site label means: CD45RA+CCR7+. The DNA sequence is TGTGCCGGGGACACAGGGACCCAAGAGACCCAGTACTTC. This is translated as CAGDTGTQETQYF.